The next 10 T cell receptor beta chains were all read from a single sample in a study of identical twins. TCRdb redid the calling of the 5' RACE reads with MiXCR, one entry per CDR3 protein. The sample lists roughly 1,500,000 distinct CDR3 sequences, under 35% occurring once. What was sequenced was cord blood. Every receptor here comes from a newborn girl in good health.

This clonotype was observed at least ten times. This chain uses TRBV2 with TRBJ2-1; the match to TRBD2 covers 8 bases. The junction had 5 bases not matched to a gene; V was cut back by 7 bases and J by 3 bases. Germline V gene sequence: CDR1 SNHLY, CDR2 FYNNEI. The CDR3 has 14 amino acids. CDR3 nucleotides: TGTGCCAGCATGGGACTAGGGAACTACAATGAGCAGTTCTTC. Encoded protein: CASMGLGNYNEQFF.

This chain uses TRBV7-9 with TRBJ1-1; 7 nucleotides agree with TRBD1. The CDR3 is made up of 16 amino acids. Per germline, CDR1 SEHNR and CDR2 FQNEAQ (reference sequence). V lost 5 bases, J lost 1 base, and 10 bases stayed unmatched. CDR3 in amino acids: CASSPGGVVWNTEAFF. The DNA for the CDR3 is TGTGCCAGCAGCCCAGGGGGAGTAGTATGGAACACTGAAGCTTTCTTT.

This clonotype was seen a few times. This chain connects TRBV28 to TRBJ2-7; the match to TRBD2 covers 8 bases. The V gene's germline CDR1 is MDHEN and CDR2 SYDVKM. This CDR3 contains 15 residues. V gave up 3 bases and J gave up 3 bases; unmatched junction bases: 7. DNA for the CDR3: TGTGCCAGCAGTTTGGCCGGGAGGGTATTCTACGAGCAGTACTTC. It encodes CASSLAGRVFYEQYF.

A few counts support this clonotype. CDR3 sequence: CASSSRWGRSQYF. CDR3 sequence (DNA): TGTGCCAGCAGTTCTAGATGGGGCCGTTCCCAGTACTTC. This chain joins TRBV2 and TRBJ2-5; weak D call: TRBD1 (5 bases). Germline CDR1 SNHLY, CDR2 FYNNEI. Deletions cut 5 bases from V and 9 bases from J, with 16 bases between. This CDR3 is 13 amino acids long.

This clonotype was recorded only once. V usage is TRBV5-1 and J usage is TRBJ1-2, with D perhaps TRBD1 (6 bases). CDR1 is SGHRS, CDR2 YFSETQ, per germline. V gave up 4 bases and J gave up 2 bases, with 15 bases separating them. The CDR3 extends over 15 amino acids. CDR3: CASSQQGGGNYGYTF. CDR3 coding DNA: TGCGCCAGCAGCCAACAGGGTGGAGGGAACTATGGCTACACCTTC.

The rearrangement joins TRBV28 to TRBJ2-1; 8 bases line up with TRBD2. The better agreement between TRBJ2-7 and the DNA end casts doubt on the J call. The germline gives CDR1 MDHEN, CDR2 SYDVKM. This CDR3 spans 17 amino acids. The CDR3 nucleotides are TGTGCCAGCAGTTTATCACGCTGGCTAGCGGGCTACAATGAGCAGTACTTC. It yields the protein CASSLSRWLAGYNEQYF.

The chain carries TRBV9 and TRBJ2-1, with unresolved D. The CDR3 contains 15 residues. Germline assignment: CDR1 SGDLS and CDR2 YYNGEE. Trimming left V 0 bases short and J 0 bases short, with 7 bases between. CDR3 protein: CASSVESPSYNEQFF. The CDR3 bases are TGTGCCAGCAGCGTAGAATCTCCCTCCTACAATGAGCAGTTCTTC.

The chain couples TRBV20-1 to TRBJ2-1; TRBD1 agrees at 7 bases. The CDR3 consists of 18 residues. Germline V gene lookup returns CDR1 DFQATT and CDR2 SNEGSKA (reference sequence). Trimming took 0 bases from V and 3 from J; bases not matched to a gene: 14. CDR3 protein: CSARDPLRRQGGYNEQFF. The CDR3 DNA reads TGCAGTGCTAGAGATCCTCTCCGGCGACAGGGTGGCTACAATGAGCAGTTCTTC.

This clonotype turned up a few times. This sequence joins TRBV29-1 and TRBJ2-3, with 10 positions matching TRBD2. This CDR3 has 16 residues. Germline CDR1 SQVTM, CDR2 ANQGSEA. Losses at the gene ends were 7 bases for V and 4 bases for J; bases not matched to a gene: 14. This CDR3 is CSATRPGLALADTQYF. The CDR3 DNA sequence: TGCAGCGCGACAAGGCCGGGACTAGCGTTGGCAGATACGCAGTATTTT.

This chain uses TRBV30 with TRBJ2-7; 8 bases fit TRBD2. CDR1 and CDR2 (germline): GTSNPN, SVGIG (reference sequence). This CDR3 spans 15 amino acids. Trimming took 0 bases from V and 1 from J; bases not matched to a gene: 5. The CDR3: CAWSVSGGSSYEQYF. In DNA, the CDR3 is TGTGCCTGGAGTGTCTCGGGGGGGAGTTCCTACGAGCAGTACTTC.